The 28 T cell receptor beta chains listed next were all sequenced from one sample in a study of blood T cell repertoires in COVID-19. TCRdb's table, derived via immunoSEQ multiplex PCR, lists solely in-frame clones and lacks some. Here the sample spans approximately 170,000 clones, approximately 79% being singletons. Sequenced material: peripheral blood. These receptors originate from a woman older than 75 with acute or convalescent COVID-19.

The chain couples TRBV28 to TRBJ1-6; 7 bases align to TRBD1. The CDR3 runs to 14 residues. The V segment lost 6 bases and the J segment 14 bases; nucleotides outside the gene matches: 13. The germline V gene has CDR1 MDHEN and CDR2 SYDVKM. The CDR3 sequence: CASSPEGALWSLHF. In DNA, the CDR3 is TGTGCCAGCAGCCCGGAGGGGGCTCTTTGGTCCCTCCACTTT.

The chain carries TRBV12-3 or TRBV12-4 and TRBJ2-5; D not resolved. Trimming removed 5 bases from V and 7 bases from J, with 11 bases in between. This CDR3 is built from 12 residues. This chain's CDR3 is CASSPDPGTQYF. CDR3 in DNA: TGTGCCAGCAGTCCTGACCCGGGGACCCAGTACTTC.

This clone was picked up a small number of times. The rearrangement uses TRBV6-5 and TRBJ1-1, with TRBD1 identical over 8 bases. This CDR3 is 15 amino acids long. With 7 bases clipped from V and 3 bases from J, the junction kept 10 bases outside the gene matches. Germline CDR1 reads MNHEY; CDR2 reads SVGAGI. CDR3 DNA: TGTGCCAGCACCCGAGGACAGGGCATTTACACTGAAGCTTTCTTT. Translated: CASTRGQGIYTEAFF.

CDR3 bases: TGTGCCAGCAAACCGGCGGCCTACGAGCAGTACTTC. This encodes CASKPAAYEQYF. The V and J genes are TRBV7-9 and TRBJ2-7; D not resolved. The CDR3 totals 12 residues. With 7 bases removed from V and 2 bases from J, the gap between germline ends came to 9 bases. Germline CDR1 is SEHNR and CDR2 is FQNEAQ (reference sequence).

This rearrangement joins TRBV30 to TRBJ1-1; possibly TRBD1 for D (5 bases). V gave up 3 bases and J gave up 1 base, with 9 bases separating them. The length of the CDR3 is 13 residues. Germline assignment: CDR1 GTSNPN and CDR2 SVGIG (reference sequence). CDR3 coding DNA: TGTGCCTGGAGCCGACAGAAGAACACTGAAGCTTTCTTT. Residues: CAWSRQKNTEAFF. Using reference TRBV30 and TRBJ1-1 for the parts outside the CDR3, the full variable domain is SQTIHQWPATLVQPVGSPLSLECTVEGTSNPNLYWYRQAAGRGLQLLFYSVGIGQISSEVPQNLSASRPQDRQFILSSKKLLLSDSGFYLCAWSRQKNTEAFFGQGTRLTVV.

V usage is TRBV28 and J usage is TRBJ2-2, with TRBD2 as a possible D gene (5 bases). CDR1 is MDHEN, CDR2 SYDVKM, per germline. The CDR3 totals 14 residues. Trimming took off 6 bases at V and 1 base at J, with 9 bases between the two ends. CDR3 in amino acids: CASRPSGNTGELFF. The CDR3 bases are TGTGCCAGCAGGCCCAGCGGGAACACCGGGGAGCTGTTTTTT.

The J gene is TRBJ2-5, the V gene TRBV18; possible D gene TRBD2, 7 bases. V was clipped by 3 bases and J by 4 bases, with 18 bases between them. Germline loops: CDR1 KGHSH, CDR2 LQKENI. The CDR3 length is 16 residues. The CDR3 region is CASSPLDSPGGETQYF. The CDR3 DNA follows: TGTGCCAGCTCACCCCTGGACAGTCCGGGGGGAGAGACCCAGTACTTC.

The chain recombines TRBV2 with TRBJ2-3; D is possibly TRBD2 (5 bases). V was cut by 4 bases and J by 3 bases, with 8 bases left in between. The CDR3 extends over 13 amino acids. Germline V gene data show CDR1 as SNHLY and CDR2 as FYNNEI. The CDR3 DNA is TGTGCCAGCAGTGCGCGGGTTACAGATACGCAGTATTTT. Translated: CASSARVTDTQYF.

J is TRBJ2-5 and V is TRBV6-1; TRBD2 might be the D (7 bases). Per germline, CDR1 MNHNS and CDR2 SASEGT. V dropped 2 bases and J dropped 4 bases, with 8 bases sitting between them. The CDR3 spans 13 residues. CDR3 region: CASSERGGETQYF. CDR3 DNA: TGTGCCAGCAGTGAAAGGGGGGGAGAGACCCAGTACTTC.

This sequence joins TRBV9 and TRBJ2-7, with D perhaps TRBD1 (6 bases). In germline, CDR1 is SGDLS, CDR2 YYNGEE. CDR3 length: 14 residues. V lost 0 bases to trimming and J lost 6 bases, with 13 bases between them. As DNA, the CDR3 is TGTGCCAGCAGCGTAGAAACAGGGTCTCGCGAGCAGTACTTC. Translated: CASSVETGSREQYF.

As to this clone: Other DNA sequences of this sample code for an identical CDR3. The chain carries TRBV20-1 and TRBJ2-7; 12 nucleotides line up with TRBD2. The CDR3 is 14 amino acids. In germline, CDR1 is DFQATT, CDR2 SNEGSKA (reference sequence). The junction had 2 bases not matched to a gene; V was cut back by 3 bases and J by 2 bases. CDR3 amino acids: CSASRLAGAYEQYF. CDR3 sequence (DNA): TGCAGTGCTAGTAGACTAGCGGGAGCCTACGAGCAGTACTTC.

The rearrangement joins TRBV3-1 (or the pseudogene TRBV3-2) to TRBJ1-3; unclear D gene. The CDR3 contains 15 residues. The V end was cut by 1 base, the J end by 0 bases, with 7 bases between. CDR1 and CDR2 from the germline V gene are LGHDT and YNNKEL (reference sequence). CDR3 sequence reads: CASSQGYGSGNTIYF. Written as DNA, the CDR3 is TGTGCCAGCAGCCAAGGGTACGGCTCTGGAAACACCATATATTTT.

The V gene is TRBV27, the J gene TRBJ2-1; D is undetermined. Trimming stripped 3 bases from V and 9 bases from J, with 6 bases between. This CDR3 is built from 11 residues. Germline CDR1 reads MNHEY; CDR2 reads SMNVEV (reference sequence). The CDR3 reads CASSLAGEQFF. CDR3 bases: TGTGCCAGCAGTTTGGCAGGTGAGCAGTTCTTC.

CDR3 amino acids: CASYGGWVGADTQYF. The CDR3 nucleotides are TGTGCCAGCTACGGGGGATGGGTTGGGGCAGATACGCAGTATTTT. The J gene is TRBJ2-3, the V gene TRBV2; D is perhaps TRBD2 (6 bases). Between the trimmed V and J ends, which lost 8 bases and 4 bases, there was a span of 19 bases. The CDR3 runs 15 residues. The germline gives CDR1 SNHLY, CDR2 FYNNEI.

The chain carries TRBV19 and TRBJ2-1; D gene uncertain. This CDR3 contains 14 residues. Germline assignment: CDR1 LNHDA and CDR2 SQIVND (reference sequence). V was pared by 3 bases and J by 7 bases, with 13 bases between. The CDR3 protein is CASSIFVSGNEQFF. The CDR3 DNA is TGTGCCAGTAGTATCTTTGTGTCAGGAAATGAGCAGTTCTTC.

The chain couples TRBV7-2 to TRBJ2-1; D is uncertain. Trimming left V 2 bases short and J 1 base short, with 9 bases between. This CDR3 spans 15 amino acids. Germline lookup yields CDR1 SGHTA and CDR2 FQGNSA. The CDR3 protein is CASSLSTYSYNEQFF. The CDR3 DNA is TGTGCCAGCAGCTTAAGTACCTATTCCTACAATGAGCAGTTCTTC.

This clone was counted a single time. V is TRBV7-8 and J is TRBJ2-2; a weak D match, TRBD1 (6 bases). Trimming took 5 bases from V and 6 from J, leaving 19 bases between them. The CDR3 runs 16 residues. The V gene's germline CDR1 is SGHVS and CDR2 FQNEAQ. The CDR3 protein is CASSPRDKQGAGELFF. The CDR3 DNA reads as TGTGCCAGCAGCCCACGGGATAAACAGGGAGCCGGGGAGCTGTTTTTT.

CDR3 protein: CASKPGTISNQPQHF. The CDR3 region has the DNA TGTGCCAGCAAACCGGGAACAATTAGCAATCAGCCCCAGCATTTT. The rearrangement joins TRBV2 to TRBJ1-5; D is uncertain. V was clipped by 7 bases and J by 0 bases, with 13 bases between them. The CDR3 sequence is 15 residues long. Germline V gene sequence: CDR1 SNHLY, CDR2 FYNNEI.

V gene TRBV29-1 combines with J gene TRBJ2-5; 10 bases are a match to TRBD1. The CDR3 has 14 residues. CDR1 and CDR2 (germline): SQVTM, ANQGSEA. V gave up 4 bases and J gave up 1 base; unmatched junction bases: 3. Written as DNA, the CDR3 is TGCAGCGTTGGGGACAGGGGTTTCCAAGAGACCCAGTACTTC. Protein sequence: CSVGDRGFQETQYF. The whole variable domain, filled in from reference TRBV29-1 and TRBJ2-5, reads SAVISQKPSRDICQRGTSLTIQCQVDSQVTMMFWYRQQPGQSLTLIATANQGSEATYESGFVIDKFPISRPNLTFSTLTVSNMSPEDSSIYLCSVGDRGFQETQYFGPGTRLLVL.

This clone was picked up a small number of times. The V and J genes are TRBV7-3 and TRBJ2-1, with D tentatively TRBD2 (6 bases). Between the trimmed V and J ends, which lost 5 bases and 15 bases, there was a span of 17 bases. The CDR3 length is 12 residues. Germline assignment: CDR1 SGHTA and CDR2 FQGTGA. CDR3: CASSASGLALFF. Written as DNA, the CDR3 is TGTGCCAGCAGCGCATCCGGCCTAGCGTTGTTCTTC.

V gene TRBV2 combines with J gene TRBJ2-1; TRBD1 agrees at 12 bases. The V gene end was trimmed by 4 bases and the J gene end by 3 bases; junction bases not matched to a gene: 7. This CDR3 is built from 17 residues. Germline V gene sequence: CDR1 SNHLY, CDR2 FYNNEI. The CDR3 bases are TGTGCCAGCAGTGGGTCCCGGGACAGGGGGCTCTACAATGAGCAGTTCTTC. Its protein is CASSGSRDRGLYNEQFF.

The chain carries TRBV5-4 and TRBJ2-1; 14 positions agree with TRBD2. The CDR3 covers 16 residues. V lost 4 bases and J lost 9; bases outside the gene matches: 9. Looked up from germline, CDR1 is SGHNT and CDR2 is YYREEE (reference sequence). The DNA of the CDR3 is TGTGCCAGCAGCCTGGGGACTAGCGGGAGAGGTAGTGAGCAGTTCTTC. It translates to CASSLGTSGRGSEQFF. Full variable domain (remainder filled in from reference TRBV5-4 and TRBJ2-1): ETGVTQSPTHLIKTRGQQVTLRCSSQSGHNTVSWYQQALGQGPQFIFQYYREEENGRGNFPPRFSGLQFPNYSSELNVNALELDDSALYLCASSLGTSGRGSEQFFGPGTRLTVL.

The DNA for the CDR3 is TGTGCCTGGAGTGTACGCAAGCTACCAAGCTCCTACGAGCAGTACTTC. Translated, it gives CAWSVRKLPSSYEQYF. J is TRBJ2-7 and V is TRBV30; D not resolved. The CDR3 has 16 amino acids. The ends were cut back, 0 bases at V and 0 bases at J, with 15 bases in the middle. Germline V CDR1 and CDR2: GTSNPN, SVGIG (reference sequence). Together with reference TRBV30 and TRBJ2-7, the CDR3 gives the full variable domain: SQTIHQWPATLVQPVGSPLSLECTVEGTSNPNLYWYRQAAGRGLQLLFYSVGIGQISSEVPQNLSASRPQDRQFILSSKKLLLSDSGFYLCAWSVRKLPSSYEQYFGPGTRLTVT.

This clone was seen many times. The J gene is TRBJ2-3, the V gene TRBV27; D is unresolved. Deletions cut 2 bases from V and 3 bases from J, with 6 bases between. Germline CDR1 and CDR2: MNHEY and SMNVEV (reference sequence). The CDR3 length is 13 residues. DNA of the CDR3: TGTGCCAGCAGTTTACAGGTTACAGATACGCAGTATTTT. As protein: CASSLQVTDTQYF.

V usage is TRBV6-6 and J usage is TRBJ1-2; D may be TRBD1 (6 bases). The germline CDR1 and CDR2 sequences are MNHNY and SVGAGI (reference sequence). Trimming pared 6 bases from V and 2 bases from J, leaving 13 bases between. The CDR3 runs to 14 residues. CDR3 coding DNA: TGTGCCAGCAGCCCAGGGGATTCAAACTATGGCTACACCTTC. It codes for CASSPGDSNYGYTF.

The rearrangement links TRBV19 to TRBJ2-7, with D possibly being TRBD2 (6 bases). With 3 bases removed from V and 2 bases from J, the gap between germline ends came to 11 bases. This CDR3 spans 14 amino acids. Germline V gene lookup returns CDR1 LNHDA and CDR2 SQIVND (reference sequence). This CDR3 is CASSIITGAYEQYF. Here the CDR3 DNA reads TGTGCCAGTAGTATTATTACGGGAGCCTACGAGCAGTACTTC.

The chain combines TRBV28 with TRBJ2-7; the match to TRBD2 covers 10 bases. J was trimmed by 3 bases and V by 6 bases; bases with no gene match: 14. The CDR3 is 17 amino acids. The germline V gene encodes CDR1 MDHEN and CDR2 SYDVKM. The CDR3 here is CASREPSGSLRDYEQYF. For the CDR3, the DNA is TGTGCCAGCAGAGAACCTAGCGGGAGTCTCAGGGACTACGAGCAGTACTTC.

The chain has TRBV27 and TRBJ1-2, with 8 nucleotides matching TRBD1. This CDR3 contains 14 residues. Germline CDR1 is MNHEY and CDR2 is SMNVEV (reference sequence). Trimming at V came to 2 bases and at J to 2 bases, leaving 1 base not matched to a gene. Here the CDR3 reads CASSLQGANYGYTF. The CDR3, as DNA: TGTGCCAGCAGTTTACAGGGGGCGAACTATGGCTACACCTTC.